This TCR beta chain was found in a study of blood T cells in healthy people across ages. CDR1 DFQATT and CDR2 SNEGSKA come from the germline V gene (reference sequence). The CDR3 runs 13 residues. A sample-barcoded 5' primer and a J-beta primer mix were used in a second PCR of roughly 6 to 12 cycles. TCRdb itself ran the 5' RACE reads through MiXCR, one entry per CDR3 protein. Of some 1,000,000 distinct CDR3 sequences in the sample, around 27% were seen once. The same data also contributed to another study, on T cells of mothers and their children.

This TCR derives from a girl aged 2 to 10 in good health. Sequenced input: blood. The J gene is TRBJ2-4, the V gene TRBV20-1; D unresolved. As DNA, the CDR3 is TGCAGCAGAGTTGTGTCTGGCAAAAACATTCAGTACTTC. Protein: CSRVVSGKNIQYF.